Described below is a single T cell receptor beta chain sequence and its context. The data derive from a study of blood T cell repertoires in COVID-19. Study-level background: Collection of acute and convalescent COVID-19 samples took place in the United States, Italy and Spain. T cells, B-cell-depleted T cells, or PBMCs provided the cDNA or gDNA that served as material.

Authors' processing steps: Amplification of reference gene primers provided the estimated nucleated cell counts. Assay: immunoSEQ multiplex PCR; the TCRdb copy retains only in-frame clones and omits some. The DNA was the basis for D and trimming; V, J and clone size are from that table. This table has 150,000 to 200,000 clones, roughly 77% appearing once. This TCR came from a human donor in a cohort sampled during active COVID-19. The sequenced material came from peripheral blood.

DNA for the CDR3: TGCGCCAGCACGGGACTAGCGGGAGACTACGAGCAGTACTTC. Its translation is CASTGLAGDYEQYF. The gene calls are TRBV5-1 and TRBJ2-7; TRBD2 agrees at 14 bases. This CDR3 has 14 amino acids. Germline lookup yields CDR1 SGHRS and CDR2 YFSETQ. Trimming cost V 6 bases and J 3 bases; bases outside gene matches: 2.